The 21 T cell receptor beta chains listed next were all sequenced from one sample in a study of blood T cell repertoires in COVID-19. TCRdb's table, derived via immunoSEQ multiplex PCR, lists solely in-frame clones and lacks some. Among some 64,000 clones listed, about three quarters were seen once. The material sequenced was peripheral blood. The receptors originated from a human donor in a cohort sampled during active COVID-19.

The rearrangement joins TRBV30 to TRBJ1-3; 7 bases map to TRBD1. The V segment lost 1 base and the J segment 3 bases; nucleotides outside the gene matches: 0. Germline V CDR1 and CDR2: GTSNPN, SVGIG (reference sequence). The length of the CDR3 is 13 residues. DNA of the CDR3: TGTGCCTGGAGTGCAGGGGGTGGAAACACCATATATTTT. Translation: CAWSAGGGNTIYF.

The rearrangement uses TRBV19 and TRBJ2-2; TRBD2 agrees at 14 bases. Trimming at V came to 7 bases and at J to 6 bases, leaving 7 bases not matched to a gene. Germline values: CDR1 LNHDA, CDR2 SQIVND (reference sequence). CDR3 length: 16 residues. CDR3 amino acids: CASTAGLAGVPGELFF. The CDR3 DNA reads TGTGCCAGTACCGCGGGACTAGCGGGGGTCCCCGGGGAGCTGTTTTTT.

The chain combines TRBV18 with TRBJ2-1; maybe TRBD2 (5 bases). Germline CDR1 reads KGHSH; CDR2 reads LQKENI. With 3 bases removed from V and 6 bases from J, the gap between germline ends came to 18 bases. This CDR3 spans 16 amino acids. The CDR3 DNA follows: TGTGCCAGCTCACCCAATGTGGCTAGAGGGAGCAATGAGCAGTTCTTC. Translation: CASSPNVARGSNEQFF.

This clone was found once. V gene TRBV27 combines with J gene TRBJ2-2; the D gene is possibly TRBD2 (5 bases). Deletions cut 7 bases from V and 1 base from J, with 7 bases between. Germline assignment: CDR1 MNHEY and CDR2 SMNVEV (reference sequence). This CDR3 contains 13 residues. Here the CDR3 DNA reads TGTGCCAGCAAGGCGGGGAACACCGGGGAGCTGTTTTTT. It translates to CASKAGNTGELFF.

The CDR3 DNA sequence: TGTGCCAGCAGTTACCCGCCGACAGGGGGCACCGGGGAGCTGTTTTTT. As protein: CASSYPPTGGTGELFF. V is TRBV6-5 and J is TRBJ2-2; TRBD1 matches at 9 bases. V was pared by 2 bases and J by 4 bases, with 5 bases of the junction left unmatched. The length of the CDR3 is 16 residues. Germline CDR1 and CDR2: MNHEY and SVGAGI.

The rearrangement uses TRBV5-1 and TRBJ1-2; D perhaps matches TRBD1 (5 bases). Germline V gene sequence: CDR1 SGHRS, CDR2 YFSETQ. This CDR3 region has 14 residues. Trimming removed 4 bases at V and 6 bases at J, with 16 bases between. The CDR3 coding sequence is TGCGCCAGCAGCCCTGCGGGGCCCATAGATGGCTACACCTTC. This encodes CASSPAGPIDGYTF.

The chain joins TRBV3-1 (or the pseudogene TRBV3-2) to TRBJ1-2; maybe TRBD1 (5 bases). V gave up 1 base and J gave up 5 bases, with 11 bases separating them. In germline, CDR1 is LGHDT, CDR2 YNNKEL (reference sequence). The CDR3 length is 14 residues. The CDR3 coding sequence is TGTGCCAGCAGCCAAGCGGGCAGGGATTATGGCTACACCTTC. Its translation is CASSQAGRDYGYTF.

The sample holds one count of this clone. V usage is TRBV28 and J usage is TRBJ1-2, with a weak D call TRBD1 (6 bases). Germline assignment: CDR1 MDHEN and CDR2 SYDVKM. The CDR3 runs 12 residues. Trimming stripped 7 bases from V and 4 bases from J, with 10 bases between. CDR3 sequence reads: CASKGQSYGYTF. The CDR3 DNA follows: TGTGCCAGCAAAGGACAGAGCTATGGCTACACCTTC.

This chain uses TRBV5-6 with TRBJ1-4; D possibly corresponds to TRBD1 (6 bases). Germline loops: CDR1 SGHDT, CDR2 YYEEEE. The germline V and J ends were trimmed by 0 bases and 11 bases, with 17 bases remaining between them. CDR3 length equals 15 residues. The CDR3 sequence: CASSLGDTDRDKLFF. CDR3 nucleotide sequence: TGTGCCAGCAGCTTGGGGGACACCGATAGGGATAAACTGTTTTTT.

The V and J genes are TRBV28 and TRBJ2-7; D may be TRBD2 (5 bases). Deletions cut 5 bases from V and 2 bases from J, with 16 bases between. The CDR3 extends over 15 amino acids. CDR1 MDHEN and CDR2 SYDVKM come from the germline V gene. The CDR3 spells CASSENGGTTYEQYF. CDR3 DNA sequence: TGTGCCAGCAGTGAAAACGGAGGAACGACCTACGAGCAGTACTTC.

This rearrangement joins TRBV7-6 to TRBJ1-6, with TRBD1 matching 8 bases. The CDR3 covers 18 residues. Losses at the gene ends were 5 bases for V and 1 base for J; bases not matched to a gene: 10. Germline V gene lookup returns CDR1 SGHVS and CDR2 FNYEAQ. The CDR3 DNA is TGTGCCAGCAGCCCGAGGACAGGGTTCGGGTCCTATAATTCACCCCTCCACTTT. It yields the protein CASSPRTGFGSYNSPLHF.

This chain joins TRBV30 and TRBJ1-6; tentative D call: TRBD1 (6 bases). Per germline, CDR1 GTSNPN and CDR2 SVGIG (reference sequence). The length of the CDR3 is 15 residues. Deletions cut 3 bases from V and 7 bases from J, with 16 bases between. The CDR3 sequence is CAWRETTGPNSPLHF. For the CDR3, the DNA is TGTGCCTGGAGGGAAACCACAGGGCCCAATTCACCCCTCCACTTT.

In its sample, this clone was seen a few times. The rearrangement uses TRBV11-3 and TRBJ2-1, with 13 bases matching TRBD2. CDR1 and CDR2 (germline): SGHNT, YENEEA. The V gene end was trimmed by 1 base and the J gene end by 2 bases; junction bases not matched to a gene: 11. The CDR3 sequence is 20 residues long. CDR3: CASSLGDWTSGGSAYNEQFF. CDR3 in DNA: TGTGCCAGCAGCTTAGGAGATTGGACTAGCGGGGGCTCGGCCTACAATGAGCAGTTCTTC. Using reference TRBV11-3 and TRBJ2-1 for the parts outside the CDR3, the full variable domain is EAGVVQSPRYKIIEKKQPVAFWCNPISGHNTLYWYLQNLGQGPELLIRYENEEAVDDSQLPKDRFSAERLKGVDSTLKIQPAELGDSAVYLCASSLGDWTSGGSAYNEQFFGPGTRLTVL.

The V gene is TRBV7-2, the J gene TRBJ2-6, with 11 bases that match TRBD1. J was trimmed by 2 bases and V by 6 bases; bases with no gene match: 6. The CDR3 spans 17 residues. CDR1 is SGHTA, CDR2 FQGNSA, per germline. The CDR3 spells CASSSRTGGTGANVLTF. The CDR3 region has the DNA TGTGCCAGCAGTTCTAGGACAGGGGGCACTGGGGCCAACGTCCTGACTTTC.

This clone was observed once. The rearrangement joins TRBV3-1 (or the pseudogene TRBV3-2) to TRBJ1-1; 7 bases line up with TRBD1. CDR3 length: 14 residues. The V gene's germline CDR1 is LGHDT and CDR2 YNNKEL (reference sequence). V trimming: 1 base; J trimming: 5 bases; junction bases outside the gene matches: 4. The CDR3 protein is CASSQATGDTEAFF. The CDR3 DNA is TGTGCCAGCAGCCAAGCTACAGGGGATACTGAAGCTTTCTTT.

The chain couples TRBV5-1 to TRBJ2-3; 8 bases map to TRBD1. The CDR3 runs to 15 residues. CDR1 SGHRS and CDR2 YFSETQ come from the germline V gene. V lost 4 bases to trimming and J lost 2 bases; unmatched junction nucleotides: 6. The CDR3 region is CASSTGDRTTDTQYF. DNA for the CDR3: TGCGCCAGCAGCACCGGGGACAGGACCACAGATACGCAGTATTTT.

This clone was recorded a few times. J is TRBJ2-2 and V is TRBV2; TRBD1 matches 10 bases. The CDR3 is 14 amino acids. V was clipped by 6 bases and J by 2 bases; unmatched bases: 0. Germline V gene lookup returns CDR1 SNHLY and CDR2 FYNNEI. The CDR3 DNA reads TGTGCCAGCAGGACAGGGGGCAACACCGGGGAGCTGTTTTTT. Translation: CASRTGGNTGELFF.

The rearrangement uses TRBV5-4 and TRBJ1-1; 9 positions match TRBD1. Unmatched junction bases numbered 5, after V lost 4 bases and J lost 1 base. Germline V lookup: CDR1 SGHNT, CDR2 YYREEE (reference sequence). The CDR3 contains 15 residues. Here the CDR3 DNA reads TGTGCCAGCAGCCCAAGGGACAGGGCGAACACTGAAGCTTTCTTT. It is translated as CASSPRDRANTEAFF.

This clone was picked up one time. V gene TRBV27 combines with J gene TRBJ2-2; the D gene is possibly TRBD2 (5 bases). The V end was cut by 5 bases, the J end by 4 bases, with 8 bases between. The CDR3 sequence is 13 residues long. From germline, CDR1 is MNHEY and CDR2 SMNVEV (reference sequence). This chain's CDR3 is CASSPRGTGELFF. CDR3 DNA: TGTGCCAGCAGTCCCCGGGGCACCGGGGAGCTGTTTTTT.

This clone was counted once. V gene TRBV24-1 combines with J gene TRBJ2-3; TRBD1 aligns across 7 bases. The CDR3 has 15 residues. V was clipped by 7 bases and J by 4 bases; unmatched bases: 10. Germline V CDR1 and CDR2: KGHDR, SFDVKD. The CDR3 region is CATRDRDHASDTQYF. CDR3 bases: TGTGCCACCAGAGACAGGGATCATGCATCAGATACGCAGTATTTT.

This rearrangement joins TRBV18 to TRBJ1-2; 8 bases agree with TRBD1. J was trimmed by 4 bases and V by 1 base; bases with no gene match: 5. In germline, CDR1 is KGHSH, CDR2 LQKENI. CDR3 length: 15 amino acids. This CDR3 is CASSPRPDRGYGYTF. CDR3 nucleotides: TGTGCCAGCTCACCACGCCCCGACAGGGGCTATGGCTACACCTTC. The whole variable domain, remainder taken from reference TRBV18 and TRBJ1-2, is NAGVMQNPRHLVRRRGQEARLRCSPMKGHSHVYWYRQLPEEGLKFMVYLQKENIIDESGMPKERFSAEFPKEGPSILRIQQVVRGDSAAYFCASSPRPDRGYGYTFGSGTRLTVV.